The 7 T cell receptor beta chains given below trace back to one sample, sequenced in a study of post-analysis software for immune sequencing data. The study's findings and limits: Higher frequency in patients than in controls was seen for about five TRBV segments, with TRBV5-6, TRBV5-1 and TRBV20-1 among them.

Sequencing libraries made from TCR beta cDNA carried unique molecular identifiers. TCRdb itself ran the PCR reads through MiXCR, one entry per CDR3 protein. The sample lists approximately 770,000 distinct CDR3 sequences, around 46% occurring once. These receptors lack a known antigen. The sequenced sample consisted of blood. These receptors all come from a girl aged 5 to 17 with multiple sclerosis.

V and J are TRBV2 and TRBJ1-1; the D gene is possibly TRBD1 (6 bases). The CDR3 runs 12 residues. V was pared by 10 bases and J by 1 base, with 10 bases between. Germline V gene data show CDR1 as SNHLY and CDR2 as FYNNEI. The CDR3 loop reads CATMDRNTEAFF. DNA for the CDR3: TGTGCCACCATGGACAGGAACACTGAAGCTTTCTTT. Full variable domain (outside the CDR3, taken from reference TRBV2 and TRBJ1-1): EPEVTQTPSHQVTQMGQEVILRCVPISNHLYFYWYRQILGQKVEFLVSFYNNEISEKSEIFDDQFSVERPDGSNFTLKIRSTKLEDSAMYFCATMDRNTEAFFGQGTRLTVV.

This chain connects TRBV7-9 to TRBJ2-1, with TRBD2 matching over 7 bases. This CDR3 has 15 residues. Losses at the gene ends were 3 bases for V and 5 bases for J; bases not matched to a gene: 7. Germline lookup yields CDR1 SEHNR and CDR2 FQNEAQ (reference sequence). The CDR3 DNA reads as TGTGCCAGCAGCTTTACAGGACTAGGCCACAATGAGCAGTTCTTC. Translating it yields CASSFTGLGHNEQFF.

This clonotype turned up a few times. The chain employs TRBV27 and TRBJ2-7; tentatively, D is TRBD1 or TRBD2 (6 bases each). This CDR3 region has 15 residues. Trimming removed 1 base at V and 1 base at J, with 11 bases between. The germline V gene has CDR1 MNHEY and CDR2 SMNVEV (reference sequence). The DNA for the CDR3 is TGTGCCAGCAGTTTATTAGGAGGGGGTTCCTACGAGCAGTACTTC. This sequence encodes CASSLLGGGSYEQYF.

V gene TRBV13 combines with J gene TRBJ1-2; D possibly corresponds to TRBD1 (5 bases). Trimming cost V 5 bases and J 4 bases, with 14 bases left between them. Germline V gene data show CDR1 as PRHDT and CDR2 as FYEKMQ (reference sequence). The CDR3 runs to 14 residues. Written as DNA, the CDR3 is TGTGCCAGCAGCCGCATGGGGGAGATCTATGGCTACACCTTC. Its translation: CASSRMGEIYGYTF.

The CDR3: CASSVLAAQSQETQYF. CDR3 sequence (DNA): TGTGCCAGCAGCGTCCTAGCGGCCCAATCACAAGAGACCCAGTACTTC. The rearrangement links TRBV7-2 to TRBJ2-5, with 7 bases identical to TRBD2. Germline-derived CDR1 and CDR2 are SGHTA and FQGNSA. V shed 5 bases, J shed 2 bases, and the junction held 11 bases outside the gene matches. The CDR3 is 16 residues long. Together with reference TRBV7-2 and TRBJ2-5, the CDR3 gives the full variable domain: GAGVSQSPSNKVTEKGKDVELRCDPISGHTALYWYRQSLGQGLEFLIYFQGNSAPDKSGLPSDRFSAERTGGSVSTLTIQRTQQEDSAVYLCASSVLAAQSQETQYFGPGTRLLVL.

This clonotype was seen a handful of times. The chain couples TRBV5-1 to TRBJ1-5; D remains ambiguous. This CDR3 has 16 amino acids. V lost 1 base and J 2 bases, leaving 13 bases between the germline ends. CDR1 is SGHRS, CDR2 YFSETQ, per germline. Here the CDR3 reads CASSLSPGQGNQPQHF. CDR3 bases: TGCGCCAGCAGCTTGAGTCCGGGCCAGGGCAATCAGCCCCAGCATTTT. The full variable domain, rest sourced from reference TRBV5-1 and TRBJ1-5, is KAGVTQTPRYLIKTRGQQVTLSCSPISGHRSVSWYQQTPGQGLQFLFEYFSETQRNKGNFPGRFSGRQFSNSRSEMNVSTLELGDSALYLCASSLSPGQGNQPQHFGDGTRLSIL.

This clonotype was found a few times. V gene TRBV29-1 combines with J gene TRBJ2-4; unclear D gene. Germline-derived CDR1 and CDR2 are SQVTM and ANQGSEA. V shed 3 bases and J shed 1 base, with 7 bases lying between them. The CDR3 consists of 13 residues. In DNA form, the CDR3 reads TGCAGCGTTGACAGTGGGGCCAAAAACATTCAGTACTTC. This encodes CSVDSGAKNIQYF.